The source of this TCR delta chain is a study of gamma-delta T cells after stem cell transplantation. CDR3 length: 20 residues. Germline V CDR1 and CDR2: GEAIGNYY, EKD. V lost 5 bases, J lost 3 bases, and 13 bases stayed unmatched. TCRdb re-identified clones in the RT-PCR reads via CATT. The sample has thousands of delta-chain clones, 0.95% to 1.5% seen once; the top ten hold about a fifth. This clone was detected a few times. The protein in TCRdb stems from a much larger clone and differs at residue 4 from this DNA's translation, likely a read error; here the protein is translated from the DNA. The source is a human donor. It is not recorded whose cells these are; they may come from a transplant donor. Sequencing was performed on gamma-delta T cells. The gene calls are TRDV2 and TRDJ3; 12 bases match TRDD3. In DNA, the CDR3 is TGTGCCTGTGGCCAACCCCCGCTGGGGGATACGTTCTGGGACACCCGACAGATGTTTTTC. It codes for CACGQPPLGDTFWDTRQMFF.